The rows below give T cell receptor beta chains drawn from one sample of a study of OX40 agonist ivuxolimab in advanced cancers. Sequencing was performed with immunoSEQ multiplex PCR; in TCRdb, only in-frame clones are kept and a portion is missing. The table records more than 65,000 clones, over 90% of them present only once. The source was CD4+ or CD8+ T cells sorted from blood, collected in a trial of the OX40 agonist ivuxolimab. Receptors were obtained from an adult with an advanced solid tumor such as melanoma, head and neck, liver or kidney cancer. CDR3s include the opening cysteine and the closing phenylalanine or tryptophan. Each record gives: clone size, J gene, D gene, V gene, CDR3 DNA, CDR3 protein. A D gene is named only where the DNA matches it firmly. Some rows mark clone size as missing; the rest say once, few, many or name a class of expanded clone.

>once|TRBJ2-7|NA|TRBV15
TGTGCCACCAGCAGAGTTGGGGGCCTGAGCTCCTACGAGCAGTACTTC
CATSRVGGLSSYEQYF
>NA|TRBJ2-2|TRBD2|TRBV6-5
TGTGCCAGCAGCCCCGGGGGGAGCGGGGAGCTGTTTTTT
CASSPGGSGELFF
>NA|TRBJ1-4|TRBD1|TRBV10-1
TGCGCCAGACTACGGGACAGGTTGTCAACTAATGAAAAACTGTTTTTT
CARLRDRLSTNEKLFF
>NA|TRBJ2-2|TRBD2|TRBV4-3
TGCGCCAGCAGCCAAGATGGGGCTAGCGGTTCGAACACCGGGGAGCTGTTTTTT
CASSQDGASGSNTGELFF
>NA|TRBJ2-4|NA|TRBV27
TGTGCCAGCAGTTTTTCCCCACTTCCCAAAAACATTCAGTACTTC
CASSFSPLPKNIQYF
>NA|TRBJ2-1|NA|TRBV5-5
TGTGCCAGCAGCTTGGAGGCTAATCCGAACAATGAGCAGTTCTTC
CASSLEANPNNEQFF
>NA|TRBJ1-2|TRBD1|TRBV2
TGTGCCAACGGGACAGGTTATGGCTACACCTTC
CANGTGYGYTF
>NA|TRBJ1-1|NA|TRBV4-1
TGCGCCAGCAGCCAAGTAGCGTCCCGGAGGAACACTGAAGCTTTCTTT
CASSQVASRRNTEAFF
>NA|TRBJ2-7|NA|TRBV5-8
TGTGCCAGCAGCCCCCCATGGCAGTACTTC
CASSPPWQYF
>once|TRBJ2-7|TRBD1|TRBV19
TGTGCCAGTAGTCTCGGGACAGCTAATTACTACGAGCAGTACTTC
CASSLGTANYYEQYF
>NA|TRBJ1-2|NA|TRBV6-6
TGTGCCAGCAGTTACTCGACCGTAGGCTATGGCTACACCTTC
CASSYSTVGYGYTF
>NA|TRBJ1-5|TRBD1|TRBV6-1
TGTGCCAGCAGTGGAGGGGACAGGGCCAATCAGCCCCAGCATTTT
CASSGGDRANQPQHF
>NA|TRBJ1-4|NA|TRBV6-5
TGTGCCAGCAGTTACTCTCCGGCCGCAACTAATGAAAAACTGTTTTTT
CASSYSPAATNEKLFF
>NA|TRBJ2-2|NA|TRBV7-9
TGTGCCAGCATCATAACGGGCACCGGGGAGCTGTTTTTT
CASIITGTGELFF
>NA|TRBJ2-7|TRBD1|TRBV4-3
TGCGCCAGCAGCCACCCCGGGACAGGGTCTGCCTACGAGCAGTACTTC
CASSHPGTGSAYEQYF
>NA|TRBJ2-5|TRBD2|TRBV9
TGTGCCAGCAGCGCGGGACTAGCGGGAGGAGAGACCCAGTACTTC
CASSAGLAGGETQYF
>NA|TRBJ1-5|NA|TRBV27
TGTGCCAGCAGTTTATTGAGTAGCAATCAGCCCCAGCATTTT
CASSLLSSNQPQHF
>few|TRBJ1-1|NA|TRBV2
TGTGCCAGCAGGGAGGGAACTGAAGCTTTCTTT
CASREGTEAFF
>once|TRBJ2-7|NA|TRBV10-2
TGCGCCAGCAGCTCGTGGGACACCGGGGAGCAGTACTTC
CASSSWDTGEQYF
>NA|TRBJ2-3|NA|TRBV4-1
TGCGCCAGCAGCCCGAATGCTGGACCTTACACAGATACGCAGTATTTT
CASSPNAGPYTDTQYF
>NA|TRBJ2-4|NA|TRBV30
TGTGCCTGGAGTGTAGGCAGGGGCCTCAGGGTTCAGTACTTC
CAWSVGRGLRVQYF
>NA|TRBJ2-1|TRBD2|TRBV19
TGTGCCAGTAGTCCCTCCGGGACTAGCAATGAGCAGTTCTTC
CASSPSGTSNEQFF
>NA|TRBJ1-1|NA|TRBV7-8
TGTGCCAGCAGCTTACTCGCAGGGTCGAACACTGAAGCTTTCTTT
CASSLLAGSNTEAFF
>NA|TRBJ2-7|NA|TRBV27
TGTGCCAGCAGTCCTCTTGACGGATCCTACGAGCAGTACTTC
CASSPLDGSYEQYF
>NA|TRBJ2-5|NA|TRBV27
TGTGCCAGCAGTTTATCTGGCATGGGGGAGACCCAGTACTTC
CASSLSGMGETQYF
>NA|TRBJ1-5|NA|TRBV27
TGTGCCAGCAGCCATACAGGGAGCAATCAGCCCCAGCATTTT
CASSHTGSNQPQHF
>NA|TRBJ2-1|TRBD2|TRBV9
TGTGCCAGCAGCGGGCCCTTGATAGTGACTAGCGGATACAATGAGCAGTTCTTC
CASSGPLIVTSGYNEQFF
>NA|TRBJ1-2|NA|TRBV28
TGTGCCAGCAGTTTATATGCGGGGGTCCCAGCTAACTATGGCTACACCTTC
CASSLYAGVPANYGYTF